Reported below is one T cell receptor (beta chain). Other DNA sequences within the sample encode an identical CDR3. This sample stems from a study of blood T cell repertoires in COVID-19. V lost 1 base to trimming and J lost 4 bases, with 11 bases between them. Germline V lookup: CDR1 SGHRS, CDR2 YFSETQ. This CDR3 has 15 residues. Using immunoSEQ multiplex PCR, the repertoire was profiled, and TCRdb retains in-frame clones only, with some absent. The repertoire holds a few hundred thousand clones, around 84% seen once, with less than 4.5% in the top ten. The origin of this receptor is a young man who had recovered from COVID-19. Sequenced sample: PBMCs or T cells enriched from blood (not recorded which). This chain joins TRBV5-1 and TRBJ1-4, with TRBD1 as a possible D gene (6 bases). The CDR3 region has the DNA TGCGCCAGCAGCTTGAGTCGAGGGGGTAATGAAAAACTGTTTTTT. This translates into CASSLSRGGNEKLFF. Full variable domain (missing parts from reference TRBV5-1 and TRBJ1-4): KAGVTQTPRYLIKTRGQQVTLSCSPISGHRSVSWYQQTPGQGLQFLFEYFSETQRNKGNFPGRFSGRQFSNSRSEMNVSTLELGDSALYLCASSLSRGGNEKLFFGSGTQLSVL.